The 3 T cell receptor beta chains presented below share a single source sample, sequenced in a study of control samples from healthy donors and cancer patients. The repertoire was sequenced with immunoSEQ multiplex PCR; TCRdb's copy has only in-frame clones and lacks some. Of 85,000 to 95,000 clones listed, 88% are singletons. Sequencing input: blood. Receptors were obtained from a woman in her sixties or seventies in good health.

This chain connects TRBV2 to TRBJ1-1; D perhaps matches TRBD1 (6 bases). The CDR3 runs 13 residues. The germline gives CDR1 SNHLY, CDR2 FYNNEI. Trimming left V 6 bases short and J 11 bases short, with 19 bases between. CDR3: CASRADSQGLAFF. The CDR3 nucleotides are TGTGCCAGCAGGGCAGACTCACAGGGTTTGGCTTTCTTT.

V is TRBV11-1 and J is TRBJ1-2; D is possibly TRBD1 (5 bases). The V end was cut by 5 bases, the J end by 4 bases, with 17 bases between. The length of the CDR3 is 15 residues. Germline V CDR1 and CDR2: SGHAT, FQDESV (reference sequence). CDR3: CASSPGGALGYGYTF. In DNA, the CDR3 is TGTGCCAGCAGCCCAGGAGGGGCATTGGGCTATGGCTACACCTTC.

This clone was seen just once. V usage is TRBV6-1 and J usage is TRBJ1-2; D is ambiguous. Trimming left V 3 bases short and J 4 bases short, with 18 bases between. Looked up from germline, CDR1 is MNHNS and CDR2 is SASEGT. The CDR3 sequence is 16 residues long. CDR3 sequence reads: CASSDLQDSHPYGYTF. The CDR3, as DNA: TGTGCCAGCAGTGATCTCCAAGACTCCCACCCCTATGGCTACACCTTC.